Listed here are 20 T cell receptor beta chains from one sample, sequenced in a study of blood T cell repertoires in COVID-19. Using immunoSEQ multiplex PCR, the repertoire was profiled, and TCRdb retains in-frame clones only, with some absent. The profile shows just under 250,000 clones, about 89% of them singletons. The sample taken for sequencing was PBMCs or T cells enriched from blood (not recorded which). These receptors originate from a woman aged 25 to 39 who had recovered from COVID-19.

This chain connects TRBV4-1 to TRBJ1-5; the D gene is possibly TRBD1 (5 bases). This CDR3 is 15 amino acids long. V dropped 2 bases and J dropped 4 bases, with 12 bases sitting between them. The V gene's germline CDR1 is MGHRA and CDR2 YSYEKL. The CDR3 DNA is TGCGCCAGCAGCCAATCCAGTGCAGGGAATCAGCCCCAGCATTTT. It codes for CASSQSSAGNQPQHF.

The chain carries TRBV9 and TRBJ1-3, with D unresolved. Trimming took 3 bases from V and 0 from J, leaving 13 bases between them. CDR1 SGDLS and CDR2 YYNGEE come from the germline V gene. This CDR3 is built from 16 residues. The CDR3, as DNA: TGTGCCAGCAGCGCCTTCTCGCCGGGCTCTGGAAACACCATATATTTT. Translating it yields CASSAFSPGSGNTIYF.

Note on this clone: This specimen includes other DNA sequences encoding the same CDR3. The V call is TRBV7-9, the J call TRBJ1-2, with D perhaps matching TRBD1 (6 bases). Trimming took off 5 bases at V and 4 bases at J, with 8 bases between the two ends. The CDR3 loop spans 12 amino acids. Germline V gene lookup returns CDR1 SEHNR and CDR2 FQNEAQ (reference sequence). In DNA form, the CDR3 reads TGTGCCAGCAGCCTGGACAGCTATGGCTACACCTTC. It translates to CASSLDSYGYTF.

The table lists this clone with a few counts. The chain carries TRBV28 and TRBJ1-1; D remains unclear. Between the trimmed V and J ends, which lost 7 bases and 1 base, there was a span of 13 bases. Per germline, CDR1 MDHEN and CDR2 SYDVKM. CDR3 size: 14 residues. The CDR3 DNA reads as TGTGCCAGCACTCCTGACACGACGAACACTGAAGCTTTCTTT. Translation gives CASTPDTTNTEAFF.

The chain recombines TRBV19 with TRBJ2-7, with D tentatively TRBD1 (5 bases). V was cut by 2 bases and J by 4 bases, with 18 bases left in between. The CDR3 runs 16 residues. Per germline, CDR1 LNHDA and CDR2 SQIVND (reference sequence). CDR3 sequence (DNA): TGTGCCAGTAGTATAAGGCTTACAGGTTTGGGTTACGAGCAGTACTTC. It specifies CASSIRLTGLGYEQYF.

This chain links TRBV7-2 with TRBJ1-1; weak D call: TRBD1 (6 bases). The CDR3 is made up of 14 amino acids. Germline V gene lookup returns CDR1 SGHTA and CDR2 FQGNSA. Trimming pared 5 bases from V and 4 bases from J, leaving 14 bases between. The DNA for the CDR3 is TGTGCCAGCAGCCCAATGAGCAGGGGCACTGAAGCTTTCTTT. This codes for CASSPMSRGTEAFF.

The rearrangement links TRBV5-1 to TRBJ2-1, with TRBD2 matching over 9 bases. The V gene's germline CDR1 is SGHRS and CDR2 YFSETQ. Germline trimming cut 0 bases from V and 8 bases from J; bases unmatched to any gene: 6. The CDR3 runs 15 residues. CDR3 loop: CASSLGLAGVDEQFF. The CDR3 DNA reads as TGCGCCAGCAGCTTGGGGTTAGCGGGAGTAGATGAGCAGTTCTTC. Full variable domain (rest looked up from reference TRBV5-1 and TRBJ2-1): KAGVTQTPRYLIKTRGQQVTLSCSPISGHRSVSWYQQTPGQGLQFLFEYFSETQRNKGNFPGRFSGRQFSNSRSEMNVSTLELGDSALYLCASSLGLAGVDEQFFGPGTRLTVL.

V and J are TRBV25-1 and TRBJ1-6; D not certain. The CDR3 is 12 residues long. V was trimmed by 8 bases and J by 9 bases, leaving 11 bases between them. Germline-derived CDR1 and CDR2 are MGHDK and SYGVNS. CDR3: CASGEGISPLHF. DNA for the CDR3: TGTGCCAGCGGAGAAGGCATTTCACCCCTCCACTTT.

The rearrangement joins TRBV9 to TRBJ1-1; 8 bases are shared with TRBD1. The CDR3 totals 18 residues. Germline lookup yields CDR1 SGDLS and CDR2 YYNGEE. V was clipped by 3 bases and J by 2 bases; unmatched bases: 15. The CDR3 DNA reads TGTGCCAGCAGCGCAGGACAGGGACAGACCGTACTTAACACTGAAGCTTTCTTT. It translates to CASSAGQGQTVLNTEAFF.

This chain connects TRBV4-3 to TRBJ1-2; D gene ambiguous. The length of the CDR3 is 14 residues. V dropped 0 bases and J dropped 8 bases, with 13 bases sitting between them. Per germline, CDR1 LGHNA and CDR2 YSLEER. CDR3 in amino acids: CASSQDGVMGGYTF. The CDR3 DNA sequence: TGCGCCAGCAGCCAAGACGGGGTTATGGGAGGCTACACCTTC.

The J gene is TRBJ1-2, the V gene TRBV12-5, with 7 nucleotides matching TRBD1. The CDR3 has 14 amino acids. The germline CDR1 and CDR2 sequences are LGHNT and FRNRAP. Losses at the gene ends were 6 bases for V and 2 bases for J; bases not matched to a gene: 6. CDR3 nucleotides: TGTGCTAGTGGCCCCACACAGGGGAACTATGGCTACACCTTC. Translated, it gives CASGPTQGNYGYTF.

This chain links TRBV4-3 with TRBJ2-1; D is unclear. The germline V and J ends were trimmed by 0 bases and 3 bases, with 9 bases remaining between them. The CDR3 contains 15 residues. CDR1 is LGHNA, CDR2 YSLEER, per germline. The CDR3 region is CASSQDSGGYNEQFF. The CDR3 nucleotides read TGCGCCAGCAGCCAAGATTCCGGCGGCTACAATGAGCAGTTCTTC.

The chain links TRBV12-3 or TRBV12-4 to TRBJ1-1, with D unresolved. The V and J ends lost 7 bases and 2 bases respectively, with 11 bases between them. The CDR3 contains 13 residues. CDR3 bases: TGTGCCAGCACCTTAAGCGTAAACACTGAAGCTTTCTTT. The encoded protein is CASTLSVNTEAFF.

This clone is a singleton in its sample. V is TRBV19 and J is TRBJ2-6; D unresolved. From germline, CDR1 is LNHDA and CDR2 SQIVND (reference sequence). Trimming pared 3 bases from V and 4 bases from J, leaving 4 bases between. This CDR3 is built from 13 residues. The CDR3 DNA reads as TGTGCCAGTAGTATCTCCGGGGCCAACGTCCTGACTTTC. It translates to CASSISGANVLTF.

This clone was detected only a few times. The chain combines TRBV18 with TRBJ1-3; D call uncertain. With 3 bases removed from V and 4 bases from J, the gap between germline ends came to 10 bases. Germline V gene data show CDR1 as KGHSH and CDR2 as LQKENI. The CDR3 has 14 amino acids. In DNA form, the CDR3 reads TGTGCCAGCTCACCCAGCGAGAGCGGAAACACCATATATTTT. Amino acids: CASSPSESGNTIYF.

The chain combines TRBV7-2 with TRBJ2-3, with 7 bases that match TRBD2. The length of the CDR3 is 15 residues. V dropped 2 bases and J dropped 4; count of bases not matched to a gene: 6. The germline CDR1 and CDR2 sequences are SGHTA and FQGNSA. CDR3 sequence reads: CASSLRGGSADTQYF. The CDR3 nucleotides read TGTGCCAGCAGCTTACGGGGAGGGAGCGCAGATACGCAGTATTTT.

The chain is built from TRBV4-1 and TRBJ2-7; 10 nucleotides agree with TRBD2. The CDR3 contains 16 residues. V was pared by 2 bases and J by 3 bases, with 7 bases of the junction left unmatched. Germline V gives CDR1 MGHRA, CDR2 YSYEKL. The CDR3 DNA reads as TGCGCCAGCAGCCAATATCTAGCGGGAGAGTTCTACGAGCAGTACTTC. Residues: CASSQYLAGEFYEQYF.

The chain has TRBV7-9 and TRBJ1-1; D remains ambiguous. Trimming left V 0 bases short and J 2 bases short, with 4 bases between. The CDR3 loop spans 13 amino acids. Per germline, CDR1 SEHNR and CDR2 FQNEAQ (reference sequence). CDR3: CASSLAQNTEAFF. Written as DNA, the CDR3 is TGTGCCAGCAGCTTAGCCCAAAACACTGAAGCTTTCTTT.

This chain connects TRBV7-6 to TRBJ2-7; tentative D call: TRBD2 (6 bases). Trimming shortened V by 1 base and J by 2 bases, and 15 bases separated the two germline ends. This CDR3 is 16 amino acids long. Germline loops: CDR1 SGHVS, CDR2 FNYEAQ. Written as DNA, the CDR3 is TGTGCCAGCAGCTTAGGGTGGGGGGATTTACCCTACGAGCAGTACTTC. It codes for CASSLGWGDLPYEQYF.

The rearrangement uses TRBV4-3 and TRBJ1-5; TRBD1 aligns across 9 bases. Germline V gene sequence: CDR1 LGHNA, CDR2 YSLEER. CDR3 size: 15 residues. J gave up 9 bases and V 0 bases, and 6 bases lay outside the gene matches. CDR3 region: CASSQDGTGNGPQHF. For the CDR3, the DNA is TGCGCCAGCAGCCAAGATGGGACAGGGAATGGGCCCCAGCATTTT.